The clone carrying this T cell receptor beta chain was seen only a few times. V lost 5 bases, J lost 3 bases, and 4 bases stayed unmatched. Germline assignment: CDR1 MNHEY and CDR2 SMNVEV (reference sequence). The CDR3 totals 14 residues. The data originate from a study of blood T cells in healthy people across ages. Next came a second PCR, run for roughly 6 to 11 cycles, which used a sample-barcoded 5' primer along with a J-beta primer mix. Each TCR beta cDNA got a 12-nucleotide random molecular identifier. TCRdb itself ran the 5' RACE reads through MiXCR, one entry per CDR3 protein. The sample contains more than 700,000 distinct CDR3 sequences, roughly 50% of which appear only once.

This clonotype originated in an elderly man in good health. The rearrangement uses TRBV27 and TRBJ1-2, with 9 bases aligning to TRBD1. The sample comprised blood. CDR3 region: CASSQRTGDYGYTF. In nucleotides, the CDR3 is TGTGCCAGCAGTCAACGGACAGGGGACTATGGCTACACCTTC.